This T cell receptor beta chain was recovered during a study of blood T cell repertoires in COVID-19. This table comes from immunoSEQ multiplex PCR, and its TCRdb copy is limited to in-frame clones, with some not included. The table lists about 80,000 clones, around four fifths of them singletons. This CDR3 region has 17 residues. Germline-derived CDR1 and CDR2 are DFQATT and SNEGSKA (reference sequence). V was trimmed by 3 bases and J by 5 bases, leaving 23 bases between them. The receptor's source is a human donor in a cohort sampled during active COVID-19. Material for sequencing was peripheral blood. V gene TRBV20-1 combines with J gene TRBJ2-1; D is undetermined. CDR3 nucleotide sequence: TGCAGTGCTAGTGACCCTTCTTCCCCTTCCCGGGACAATGAGCAGTTCTTC. It translates to CSASDPSSPSRDNEQFF.